These T cell receptor beta chains were read from a single sample in a study of blood T cell repertoires in COVID-19. Sequencing used immunoSEQ multiplex PCR; TCRdb keeps in-frame clones, though not all of them. Of over 200,000 clones in the sample, almost 90% are singletons; the top ten hold less than 3.5%. The source material was peripheral blood. The receptor source for this set is a woman aged 60-75 years with acute or convalescent COVID-19. Each CDR3 is given with its conserved first and last residue. The D gene is left open where the match is weak. Rows give clone size only sometimes, using once, few, many, or a class for an expanded clone.

D gene	clone size	V gene	J gene	CDR3 protein	CDR3 DNA
TRBD2	.	TRBV11-3	TRBJ2-1	CASSPAVGTSARGEQFF	TGTGCCAGCAGCCCCGCGGTGGGGACTAGCGCCAGGGGTGAGCAGTTCTTC
.	.	TRBV19	TRBJ1-3	CASTLDSNSGNTIYF	TGTGCCAGTACCCTGGACAGCAACTCTGGAAACACCATATATTTT
TRBD1	.	TRBV6-6	TRBJ1-4	CASSYLPDRAEKLFF	TGTGCCAGCAGTTACTTACCGGACAGGGCCGAAAAACTGTTTTTT
.	.	TRBV6-5	TRBJ1-3	CASSYSHSNSGNTIYF	TGTGCCAGCAGTTACTCGCACAGCAACTCTGGAAACACCATATATTTT
.	.	TRBV6-5	TRBJ1-1	CASSYSGQRAFF	TGTGCCAGCAGTTACAGCGGACAGAGAGCTTTCTTT
.	.	TRBV10-3	TRBJ1-2	CAISPENYGGYTF	TGTGCCATCAGTCCAGAGAACTATGGGGGCTACACCTTC
TRBD1	.	TRBV6-5	TRBJ1-5	CASKQDRAGNQPQHF	TGTGCCAGCAAACAGGACAGGGCAGGCAATCAGCCCCAGCATTTT
TRBD1	.	TRBV24-1	TRBJ2-2	CATSDPGQGATGELFF	TGTGCCACCAGTGACCCCGGACAGGGGGCTACCGGGGAGCTGTTTTTT
TRBD1	.	TRBV5-4	TRBJ2-7	CASSFGDRAWEQYF	TGTGCCAGCAGCTTCGGGGACAGGGCCTGGGAGCAGTACTTC
.	.	TRBV3-1/TRBV3-2	TRBJ2-5	CASSQALSQSETQYF	TGTGCCAGCAGCCAAGCTCTCTCACAGTCAGAGACCCAGTACTTC
.	.	TRBV9	TRBJ1-5	CASSVGVGDNQPQHF	TGTGCCAGCAGCGTAGGAGTAGGGGACAATCAGCCCCAGCATTTT
TRBD1	.	TRBV6-6	TRBJ2-7	CASRARQGEAYEQYF	TGTGCCAGCAGAGCAAGACAGGGAGAAGCCTACGAGCAGTACTTC
TRBD1	.	TRBV7-3	TRBJ1-1	CASSFGTGTNTEAFF	TGTGCCAGCAGCTTTGGGACAGGGACGAACACTGAAGCTTTCTTT
TRBD2	.	TRBV5-1	TRBJ2-7	CASRVDPGGRREQYF	TGCGCCAGCAGGGTAGATCCGGGGGGGCGACGGGAGCAGTACTTC
TRBD1	.	TRBV7-9	TRBJ1-1	CASSSPLTGLNTEAFF	TGTGCCAGCAGCTCCCCATTGACAGGGTTGAACACTGAAGCTTTCTTT
.	.	TRBV5-1	TRBJ1-1	CASSSGDMNTEAFF	TGCGCCAGCAGCTCAGGGGATATGAACACTGAAGCTTTCTTT
TRBD2	.	TRBV18	TRBJ2-5	CASSPPGLAGYETQYF	TGTGCCAGCTCACCCCCGGGACTAGCGGGATATGAGACCCAGTACTTC
.	.	TRBV5-1	TRBJ1-2	CASSLTSLATYGYTF	TGCGCCAGCAGCTTGACGTCGTTAGCCACCTATGGCTACACCTTC
TRBD1	.	TRBV28	TRBJ2-7	CASSSPGTGPSYEQYF	TGTGCCAGCAGTTCCCCCGGGACAGGCCCTTCCTACGAGCAGTACTTC
TRBD2	.	TRBV14	TRBJ2-7	CASGPRTSGRYFYEQYF	TGTGCCAGCGGTCCCCGAACTAGCGGGAGGTATTTCTACGAGCAGTACTTC
TRBD1	.	TRBV11-2	TRBJ1-1	CASSRDRASEAFF	TGTGCCAGCAGCCGCGACAGGGCTAGTGAAGCTTTCTTT
TRBD1	.	TRBV4-2	TRBJ1-4	CASSHDGTATNEKLFF	TGTGCCAGCAGCCACGACGGGACAGCAACTAATGAAAAACTGTTTTTT
TRBD1	.	TRBV27	TRBJ2-2	CASSLGTGVTGELFF	TGTGCCAGCAGTTTAGGGACAGGGGTTACCGGGGAGCTGTTTTTT
.	.	TRBV5-1	TRBJ2-2	CASRGGALDTGELFF	TGCGCCAGCAGAGGGGGGGCGTTAGACACCGGGGAGCTGTTTTTT
TRBD1	.	TRBV7-3	TRBJ1-2	CASSTSTGDGYTF	TGTGCCAGCAGCACCTCGACAGGGGATGGCTACACCTTC
.	once	TRBV4-1	TRBJ2-2	CASSQDPAQNTGELFF	TGCGCCAGCAGCCAAGATCCCGCACAGAACACCGGGGAGCTGTTTTTT
TRBD1	.	TRBV13	TRBJ2-7	CASSLNPGQGSNEQYF	TGTGCCAGCAGCTTGAATCCGGGACAGGGGTCCAACGAGCAGTACTTC
.	.	TRBV9	TRBJ1-2	CASSVDLWARDYGYTF	TGTGCCAGCAGCGTAGATCTTTGGGCCAGGGACTATGGCTACACCTTC
TRBD1	.	TRBV18	TRBJ1-1	CASSPRTGGTEAFF	TGTGCCAGCTCACCGAGGACAGGGGGAACTGAAGCTTTCTTT
.	.	TRBV28	TRBJ2-7	CASKGDWSSYEQYF	TGTGCCAGCAAAGGAGACTGGAGCTCCTACGAGCAGTACTTC
TRBD2	.	TRBV29-1	TRBJ2-1	CSVEWSGRGNEQFF	TGCAGCGTTGAATGGAGCGGGAGAGGGAATGAGCAGTTCTTC
.	few	TRBV11-2	TRBJ2-7	CASSLVATREQYF	TGTGCCAGCAGCTTAGTGGCCACGCGGGAGCAGTACTTC
.	.	TRBV30	TRBJ1-5	CAWTHGMGNQPQHF	TGTGCCTGGACACACGGGATGGGCAATCAGCCCCAGCATTTT
.	.	TRBV7-3	TRBJ2-3	CASSLDSLVTDTQYF	TGTGCCAGCAGCCTGGACAGCTTAGTCACAGATACGCAGTATTTT
.	.	TRBV5-4	TRBJ2-1	CASSSGNDEQFF	TGTGCCAGCAGCTCGGGTAACGATGAGCAGTTCTTC
.	.	TRBV21-1	TRBJ2-5	CASSKDRGKTQYF	TGTGCCAGCAGCAAGGACAGGGGCAAGACCCAGTACTTC
TRBD1	.	TRBV15	TRBJ1-1	CATSRDLGQDTEAFF	TGTGCCACCAGCAGAGATCTCGGACAGGACACTGAAGCTTTCTTT
.	.	TRBV4-2	TRBJ1-5	CASSQVQGVKTNQPQHF	TGTGCCAGCAGCCAAGTACAGGGAGTTAAGACCAATCAGCCCCAGCATTTT
.	.	TRBV6-5	TRBJ1-2	CASSYGGLYGYTF	TGTGCCAGCAGTTACGGAGGGCTCTATGGCTACACCTTC
.	.	TRBV27	TRBJ1-2	CASSSPRSGYTF	TGTGCCAGCAGTTCACCGAGGTCTGGCTACACCTTC
TRBD2	.	TRBV29-1	TRBJ2-7	CSVMTSGRYEQYF	TGCAGCGTTATGACTAGCGGGAGATACGAGCAGTACTTC
.	.	TRBV2	TRBJ2-7	CASRRLGDEQYF	TGTGCCAGCAGGAGGCTAGGTGACGAGCAGTACTTC
.	few	TRBV5-4	TRBJ1-5	CASSSDLYQPQHF	TGTGCCAGCAGCTCCGACTTGTATCAGCCCCAGCATTTT
TRBD1	.	TRBV6-5	TRBJ2-6	CASSYLTGVGANVLTF	TGTGCCAGCAGTTACCTCACAGGGGTAGGGGCCAACGTCCTGACTTTC
.	once	TRBV25-1	TRBJ1-1	CASSAWMTGNTEAFF	TGTGCCAGCAGTGCCTGGATGACAGGGAACACTGAAGCTTTCTTT
TRBD1	.	TRBV27	TRBJ1-1	CASTAAGGNTEAFF	TGTGCCAGCACCGCGGCAGGGGGGAACACTGAAGCTTTCTTT
.	.	TRBV5-1	TRBJ2-7	CASSLNQGYEQYF	TGCGCCAGCAGCTTGAATCAGGGATACGAGCAGTACTTC
.	.	TRBV12-5	TRBJ2-7	CASSGQNYEQYF	TGTGCTAGTAGCGGACAGAACTACGAGCAGTACTTC
TRBD1	.	TRBV9	TRBJ1-5	CASSRGQGTNQPQHF	TGTGCCAGCAGCCGCGGACAGGGTACCAATCAGCCCCAGCATTTT
TRBD1	few	TRBV28	TRBJ1-6	CASNPGQKNSPLHF	TGTGCCAGCAATCCGGGACAGAAAAATTCACCCCTCCACTTT
TRBD2	.	TRBV19	TRBJ2-1	CASSIEYSGGSSEQFF	TGTGCCAGTAGTATAGAATATAGCGGGGGTTCGTCTGAGCAGTTCTTC
.	few	TRBV2	TRBJ1-2	CASILDLTYGYTF	TGTGCCAGCATCTTGGACTTAACCTATGGCTACACCTTC
.	.	TRBV10-1	TRBJ2-7	CASSPDRYEQYF	TGCGCCAGCAGCCCCGACAGATACGAGCAGTACTTC
.	.	TRBV6-1	TRBJ1-1	CASSDIVRGTEAFF	TGTGCCAGCAGTGACATCGTTCGGGGGACTGAAGCTTTCTTT
TRBD1	.	TRBV7-2	TRBJ1-5	CASSPDRGNQPQHF	TGTGCCAGCAGCCCAGACAGGGGCAATCAGCCCCAGCATTTT